Listed below are T cell receptor beta chains from one sample, sequenced in a study of blood T cell repertoires in COVID-19. Method: immunoSEQ multiplex PCR; TCRdb's copy keeps in-frame clones and lacks some. This sample has about 230,000 clones, with about nine tenths found just once. The sequencing sample was made of PBMCs or T cells enriched from blood (not recorded which). These receptors originate from a woman between 40 and 50 years old with acute COVID-19. The CDR3 runs from the conserved cysteine through the conserved F or W. Fields, in order: V gene, J gene, D gene, clone size, CDR3 protein, CDR3 DNA. The D gene is left open where the match is weak. Clone size, where shown, is once, few, many, or a class for clones that have expanded.

TRBV30	TRBJ2-1	NA	NA	CAWNSEGQNEQFF	TGTGCCTGGAATTCGGAGGGTCAAAATGAGCAGTTCTTC
TRBV30	TRBJ1-2	NA	NA	CAWRSGAGYTF	TGTGCCTGGAGATCAGGGGCTGGCTACACCTTC
TRBV10-3	TRBJ1-1	NA	NA	CAIKAGFGGRGNTEAFF	TGTGCCATCAAGGCGGGTTTTGGGGGCCGGGGGAACACTGAAGCTTTCTTT
TRBV24-1	TRBJ1-2	NA	once	CATSDRRGENYGYTF	TGTGCCACCAGTGACCGCAGGGGCGAAAACTATGGCTACACCTTC
TRBV11-2	TRBJ2-5	NA	few	CASSLVSQETQYF	TGTGCCAGCAGCTTAGTTTCTCAAGAGACCCAGTACTTC
TRBV23-1	TRBJ1-1	TRBD1	NA	CASSQSGPGPQGGNTEAFF	TGCGCCAGCAGTCAATCGGGTCCGGGACCGCAGGGGGGGAACACTGAAGCTTTCTTT
TRBV5-8	TRBJ2-2	TRBD1	NA	CASSLGTGTNTGELFF	TGTGCCAGCAGCTTGGGGACAGGGACGAACACCGGGGAGCTGTTTTTT
TRBV7-9	TRBJ1-2	TRBD1	NA	CASSLTGTGGDGYTF	TGTGCCAGCAGCTTAACCGGGACAGGGGGAGATGGCTACACCTTC
TRBV11-2	TRBJ2-3	NA	NA	CASSPLRISTDTQYF	TGTGCCAGCAGCCCGCTCAGAATTAGCACAGATACGCAGTATTTT
TRBV5-1	TRBJ2-2	TRBD2	NA	CASRILASSGEKLFF	TGCGCCAGCAGGATACTAGCGTCGTCCGGGGAGAAGCTGTTTTTT
TRBV5-4	TRBJ2-1	TRBD2	NA	CASTRGGSGDSPEQFF	TGTGCCAGCACCCGGGGAGGGAGCGGGGACTCTCCGGAGCAGTTCTTC
TRBV7-9	TRBJ2-1	TRBD2	NA	CASSLDSGRSGEQFF	TGTGCCAGCAGCTTAGATAGCGGGAGGTCGGGTGAGCAGTTCTTC
TRBV27	TRBJ2-5	TRBD2	NA	CASSPLPTSGSETQYF	TGTGCCAGCAGCCCTTTGCCGACTAGCGGGAGCGAGACCCAGTACTTC
TRBV19	TRBJ2-7	NA	NA	CASSIVLAGEQYF	TGTGCCAGTAGTATAGTCCTAGCCGGCGAGCAGTACTTC
TRBV7-9	TRBJ2-1	NA	NA	CASSWGDNEQFF	TGTGCCAGCAGCTGGGGGGACAATGAGCAGTTCTTC
TRBV19	TRBJ2-7	TRBD2	NA	CASSIARGLAASYEQYF	TGTGCCAGTAGTATAGCCCGAGGACTAGCGGCTTCCTACGAGCAGTACTTC
TRBV5-1	TRBJ2-4	NA	NA	CASSSQGEVSTGAKNIQYF	TGCGCCAGCAGCTCCCAAGGGGAGGTCAGTACGGGCGCCAAAAACATTCAGTACTTC
TRBV25-1	TRBJ1-2	NA	NA	CATGRGGRKDYGYTF	TGTGCCACCGGACGGGGGGGGAGGAAGGACTATGGCTACACCTTC
TRBV7-8	TRBJ1-1	NA	NA	CASSRRFATEAFF	TGTGCCAGCAGCCGCCGGTTCGCCACTGAAGCTTTCTTT
TRBV19	TRBJ2-3	NA	NA	CASGVGHRTDTQYF	TGTGCCAGTGGGGTCGGACACCGCACAGATACGCAGTATTTT
TRBV18	TRBJ2-3	NA	once	CASHASASTDTQYF	TGTGCCAGCCACGCTAGCGCTAGCACAGATACGCAGTATTTT
TRBV5-1	TRBJ1-2	NA	NA	CASSLDDRRNYGYTF	TGCGCCAGCAGCTTAGATGACAGGCGTAACTATGGCTACACCTTC
TRBV5-4	TRBJ2-2	TRBD2	once	CASRLAGGTAGELFF	TGTGCCAGCAGATTAGCGGGAGGCACCGCCGGGGAGCTGTTTTTT
TRBV18	TRBJ1-5	NA	NA	CASSLMREGQPQHF	TGTGCCAGCTCACTGATGCGGGAGGGCCAGCCCCAGCATTTT
TRBV6-1	TRBJ1-3	TRBD1	NA	CASSDPPGQGNTIYF	TGTGCCAGCAGTGACCCACCGGGACAGGGAAACACCATATATTTT
TRBV5-6	TRBJ2-3	TRBD2	NA	CASSLNSGSRTDTQYF	TGTGCCAGCAGCTTGAATAGCGGGAGTAGGACAGATACGCAGTATTTT
TRBV23-1	TRBJ1-1	TRBD1	NA	CASSQSWTGVNTEAFF	TGCGCCAGCAGTCAATCGTGGACAGGGGTGAACACTGAAGCTTTCTTT
TRBV18	TRBJ2-7	NA	NA	CASSPPVREQYF	TGTGCCAGCTCACCACCGGTACGGGAGCAGTACTTC
TRBV30	TRBJ2-5	NA	NA	CAWSVGGYQETQYF	TGTGCCTGGAGTGTCGGCGGCTACCAAGAGACCCAGTACTTC
TRBV10-3	TRBJ2-2	TRBD1	NA	CAISKTGQVSGELFF	TGTGCCATCAGTAAGACAGGGCAAGTCAGCGGGGAGCTGTTTTTT
TRBV10-1	TRBJ2-5	NA	once	CASSPPRNRKETQYF	TGCGCCAGCAGTCCCCCTCGGAACAGAAAAGAGACCCAGTACTTC
TRBV7-9	TRBJ2-1	TRBD1	NA	CASSTWDRGAHNEQFF	TGTGCCAGCAGCACGTGGGACAGGGGAGCCCACAATGAGCAGTTCTTC
TRBV7-2	TRBJ2-5	TRBD2	NA	CASSSSSGSLETQYF	TGTGCCAGCAGCTCCTCTAGCGGGAGTCTCGAGACCCAGTACTTC
TRBV6-5	TRBJ2-3	TRBD2	NA	CASSSGGDTQYF	TGTGCCAGCAGTTCGGGGGGGGATACGCAGTATTTT
TRBV2	TRBJ1-1	TRBD1	NA	CASSVGQGNTEAFF	TGTGCCAGCAGTGTCGGACAGGGGAACACTGAAGCTTTCTTT
TRBV7-2	TRBJ1-3	NA	NA	CASSLVGAMVSGNTIYF	TGTGCCAGCAGCTTAGTGGGGGCTATGGTCTCTGGAAACACCATATATTTT
TRBV20-1	TRBJ1-1	NA	NA	CSARSRGEAFF	TGCAGTGCTAGATCTCGGGGTGAAGCTTTCTTT
TRBV21-1	TRBJ1-5	NA	NA	CASSISLWQGRNSNQPQHF	TGTGCCAGCAGCATTTCTTTGTGGCAGGGAAGAAATAGCAATCAGCCCCAGCATTTT
TRBV19	TRBJ1-6	TRBD1	once	CATGKTGVNSPLHF	TGTGCCACCGGAAAGACAGGGGTAAATTCACCCCTCCACTTT
TRBV10-1	TRBJ2-1	NA	few	CASSETGAKDNEQFF	TGCGCCAGCAGTGAGACGGGAGCGAAGGACAATGAGCAGTTCTTC
TRBV7-2	TRBJ2-7	NA	NA	CASSLQWVARYEQYF	TGTGCCAGCAGCCTACAGTGGGTTGCCCGTTACGAGCAGTACTTC
TRBV12-3/TRBV12-4	TRBJ1-5	NA	NA	CASTQGSNQPQHF	TGTGCCAGCACCCAGGGGAGCAATCAGCCCCAGCATTTT
TRBV4-3	TRBJ2-5	NA	NA	CASSQDIQGSVETQYF	TGCGCCAGCAGCCAAGATATACAGGGAAGTGTGGAGACCCAGTACTTC